Described below is a single T cell receptor (beta chain) sequence and its context. Its target is not known. This CDR3 spans 15 amino acids. V gave up 2 bases and J gave up 1 base; unmatched junction bases: 6. CDR1 and CDR2 from the germline V gene are SGHRS and YFSETQ. Profiled with immunoSEQ multiplex PCR; TCRdb holds only in-frame clones, not every one. The sample contains fewer than 1.4 million clones, around 78% of which appear only once. Adult Caucasians living in Nashville, Tennessee made up all of the donors. A CD45RA-negative memory subset and a CD45RA+ naive subset were separated from the CD4+ cells. The data derive from a study of shared clonotypes between healthy human individuals. Findings of the study overall: Collection of samples was limited to blood; tissue repertoires likely differ.

The chain carries TRBV5-1 and TRBJ2-7, with 7 bases lining up with TRBD1. The TCR originated in a man between 18 and 29 years old in good health. Some clones in this sample may be carry-over from other donors' samples. Sequenced: memory CD4+ T cells from PBMCs. Subset here: CD45RA-negative fraction. The CDR3: CASSFRQGGSYEQYF. The CDR3 DNA reads TGCGCCAGCAGCTTTCGACAGGGTGGTTCCTACGAGCAGTACTTC. The variable domain in full, with the rest retrieved from reference TRBV5-1 and TRBJ2-7, is KAGVTQTPRYLIKTRGQQVTLSCSPISGHRSVSWYQQTPGQGLQFLFEYFSETQRNKGNFPGRFSGRQFSNSRSEMNVSTLELGDSALYLCASSFRQGGSYEQYFGPGTRLTVT.